This T cell receptor (beta chain) was sequenced in a study of CD8 T cells in ankylosing spondylitis. Overall study results and limits: Reported data indicate significant enrichment of disease-linked clones within matched ankylosing spondylitis synovial fluid.

Library preparation for TCR beta used quantitative 5'-RACE with molecular barcodes. TCRdb redid the calling of the 5' RACE reads with MiXCR, one entry per CDR3 protein. The repertoire holds about 220,000 distinct CDR3 sequences, 20% to 30% seen once, with approximately 6.6% in the top ten. Details on this clonotype: The antigen remains unidentified.

This CDR3 is built from 13 residues. Trimming shortened V by 7 bases and J by 4 bases, and 10 bases separated the two germline ends. Germline CDR1 reads MNHNY; CDR2 reads SVGAGI (reference sequence). V usage is TRBV6-6 and J usage is TRBJ2-2; D is unresolved. Sequenced: blood, either unsorted or a sorted T cell fraction (not recorded which). This TCR derives from a male donor with ankylosing spondylitis or in good health (not recorded which). Written as DNA, the CDR3 is TGTGCCAGCAACACCCTATCCACCGGGGAGCTGTTTTTT. Its protein is CASNTLSTGELFF.